This TCR beta chain derives from a study of T cells in Graves' hyperthyroidism and ophthalmopathy. This clonotype was picked up many times. The CDR3 regions of TCR beta were amplified from RNA transcripts. HTBI primers were employed in a first-round RT-PCR of the TCR CDR3. TCRdb re-called the multiplex PCR reads through MiXCR, storing one row per CDR3 protein. Among about 350,000 distinct CDR3 sequences listed, 15% to 20% were seen once. The junction had 10 bases not matched to a gene; V was cut back by 6 bases and J by 4 bases. CDR1 and CDR2 (germline): MDHEN, SYDVKM. The CDR3 extends over 16 amino acids.

J is TRBJ2-7 and V is TRBV28; 12 nucleotides line up with TRBD1. The sequenced material came from blood. This clonotype was obtained from a woman aged 40-49 years with Graves' ophthalmopathy. The CDR3 region has the DNA TGTGCCAGCAGAAGAAGAGGGACAGGGGGCTTGTACGAGCAGTACTTC. Protein product: CASRRRGTGGLYEQYF.